The 32 T cell receptor beta chains reported below all come from one sample, sequenced in a study of regulatory T cells in long-lasting Graves disease. PBMCs were the source of the RNA used for TCR sequencing. TCRdb fed the reads into MiXCR, producing one record per CDR3 protein. This table has roughly 800 distinct CDR3 sequences, around 50% appearing once. Sequencing used peripheral blood mononuclear cells (PBMCs), obtained with antithyroid drug treatment, in newly diagnosed or persistent Graves disease (not recorded which). Receptors were obtained from a female donor with Graves disease.

V usage is TRBV27 and J usage is TRBJ2-3, with 8 nucleotides matching TRBD1. The length of the CDR3 is 15 residues. Germline V CDR1 and CDR2: MNHEY, SMNVEV (reference sequence). Losses at the gene ends were 2 bases for V and 3 bases for J; bases not matched to a gene: 4. The DNA for the CDR3 is TGTGCCAGCAGTTTACGGGACAGGTTGACAGATACGCAGTATTTT. This encodes CASSLRDRLTDTQYF.

The rearrangement uses TRBV18 and TRBJ2-1; 7 bases are a match to TRBD1. The CDR3 runs 15 residues. The trim removed 3 bases at V and 2 bases at J, leaving 4 bases unmatched. CDR1 KGHSH and CDR2 LQKENI come from the germline V gene. The CDR3 DNA is TGTGCCAGCTCACCTACGGACAGGCCCTACAATGAGCAGTTCTTC. It is translated as CASSPTDRPYNEQFF.

The chain combines TRBV5-6 with TRBJ2-7; TRBD2 aligns across 14 bases. Germline-derived CDR1 and CDR2 are SGHDT and YYEEEE. This CDR3 region has 16 residues. With 0 bases clipped from V and 5 bases from J, the junction kept 4 bases outside the gene matches. The CDR3 bases are TGTGCCAGCAGCTTGGTAGGGACTAGCGGGAGCAACGAGCAGTACTTC. It specifies CASSLVGTSGSNEQYF.

The table lists this clonotype with a count of one. The V gene is TRBV11-2, the J gene TRBJ1-2; D uncertain. The CDR3 is made up of 12 amino acids. Germline V gene lookup returns CDR1 SGHAT and CDR2 FQNNGV. The ends were cut back, 5 bases at V and 6 bases at J, with 10 bases in the middle. Here the CDR3 DNA reads TGTGCCAGCAGCCCTGAGTCTAATGGCTACACCTTC. Its protein is CASSPESNGYTF.

This clonotype was counted between two and nine times. V and J are TRBV27 and TRBJ1-5, with a tentative D call TRBD1 (5 bases). The V end was cut by 5 bases, the J end by 4 bases, with 15 bases between. CDR1 and CDR2 from the germline V gene are MNHEY and SMNVEV (reference sequence). The CDR3 covers 15 residues. CDR3 residues: CASSKQGLGNQPQHF. CDR3 coding DNA: TGTGCCAGCAGTAAGCAGGGCCTTGGTAATCAGCCCCAGCATTTT.

The V and J genes are TRBV12-3 or TRBV12-4 and TRBJ1-5; D possibly corresponds to TRBD1 (5 bases). Between the trimmed V and J ends, which lost 4 bases and 7 bases, there was a span of 11 bases. CDR3 length: 13 amino acids. The CDR3 nucleotides read TGTGCCAGCAGTTACGGGACTCAGCAGCCCCAGCATTTT. This encodes CASSYGTQQPQHF.

The V call is TRBV7-2, the J call TRBJ2-7; no clear D gene. Trimming stripped 1 base from V and 6 bases from J, with 13 bases between. The germline CDR1 and CDR2 sequences are SGHTA and FQGNSA. There are 14 residues in the CDR3. CDR3: CASSLGLQGREQYF. The CDR3 nucleotides are TGTGCCAGCAGCTTAGGACTGCAAGGGCGCGAGCAGTACTTC. Based on the CDR3 plus reference TRBV7-2 and TRBJ2-7, the full variable domain is GAGVSQSPSNKVTEKGKDVELRCDPISGHTALYWYRQSLGQGLEFLIYFQGNSAPDKSGLPSDRFSAERTGGSVSTLTIQRTQQEDSAVYLCASSLGLQGREQYFGPGTRLTVT.

The chain is built from TRBV2 and TRBJ1-1; D unclear. CDR1 and CDR2 (germline): SNHLY, FYNNEI. Trimming took off 7 bases at V and 11 bases at J, with 17 bases between the two ends. This CDR3 comprises 12 residues. CDR3 nucleotide sequence: TGTGCCAGCACTTTTTTGGGGAAGATGGCTTTCTTT. Amino acids: CASTFLGKMAFF.

This clonotype was counted a few times. The rearrangement links TRBV3-1 to TRBJ2-7, with TRBD1 as a possible D gene (5 bases). This CDR3 has 12 residues. Trimming removed 1 base from V and 4 bases from J, with 5 bases in between. CDR1 is LGHDT and CDR2 is YNNKEL in the germline V gene (reference sequence). The CDR3 loop reads CASSQAGYEQYF. DNA of the CDR3: TGTGCCAGCAGCCAAGCAGGGTACGAGCAGTACTTC.

The chain has TRBV6-5 and TRBJ1-1; the D gene is possibly TRBD1 (5 bases). With 2 bases removed from V and 5 bases from J, the gap between germline ends came to 9 bases. Germline V gene lookup returns CDR1 MNHEY and CDR2 SVGAGI. The CDR3 has 13 residues. The CDR3 loop reads CASSYGGGTEAFF. In nucleotides, the CDR3 is TGTGCCAGCAGTTACGGGGGAGGTACTGAAGCTTTCTTT.

The J gene is TRBJ2-1, the V gene TRBV11-2; no reliable D call. Germline CDR1 is SGHAT and CDR2 is FQNNGV. V shed 2 bases and J shed 4 bases, with 6 bases lying between them. This CDR3 contains 13 residues. The CDR3 DNA sequence: TGTGCCAGCAGCTTATACGGGTACAATGAGCAGTTCTTC. Its protein product is CASSLYGYNEQFF.

The sample holds one count of this clonotype. V is TRBV7-9 and J is TRBJ2-7; D gene unclear. CDR1 is SEHNR, CDR2 FQNEAQ, per germline (reference sequence). CDR3 length: 13 amino acids. The germline V and J ends were trimmed by 4 bases and 6 bases, with 13 bases remaining between them. The CDR3 here is CASSSTNSVEQYF. As DNA, the CDR3 is TGTGCCAGCAGCTCCACAAATAGTGTCGAGCAGTACTTC.

This clonotype has just a few counts. The rearrangement uses TRBV11-2 and TRBJ1-2; a weak D match, TRBD1 (6 bases). In germline, CDR1 is SGHAT, CDR2 FQNNGV. The CDR3 has 13 residues. Trimming took 6 bases from V and 5 from J, leaving 13 bases between them. CDR3 region: CASSKQGEYGYTF. The CDR3 DNA reads TGTGCCAGCAGTAAACAGGGTGAATATGGCTACACCTTC.

V and J are TRBV6-5 and TRBJ2-1; D unclear. V shed 6 bases and J shed 14 bases, with 17 bases lying between them. Germline loops: CDR1 MNHEY, CDR2 SVGAGI. This CDR3 has 12 amino acids. For the CDR3, the DNA is TGTGCCAGCAGAGAGACCCACTCGGTGGAGTTCTTC. Its translation: CASRETHSVEFF.

J is TRBJ2-5 and V is TRBV20-1; D is undetermined. Looked up from germline, CDR1 is DFQATT and CDR2 is SNEGSKA (reference sequence). The V gene lost 3 bases and the J gene lost 5 bases, with 7 bases spanning the gap. CDR3 length: 11 residues. CDR3 in amino acids: CSASGFETQYF. The CDR3 nucleotides read TGCAGTGCTAGCGGGTTTGAGACCCAGTACTTC.

This clonotype has just one count. V is TRBV12-3 or TRBV12-4 and J is TRBJ2-7; D gene ambiguous. V was trimmed by 2 bases and J by 7 bases, leaving 9 bases between them. This CDR3 region has 12 residues. CDR3 DNA: TGTGCCAGCAGTTTATGGGCGCGAGAGCAGTACTTC. Its protein product is CASSLWAREQYF.

The chain combines TRBV29-1 with TRBJ2-1; the D gene is possibly TRBD2 (6 bases). The germline V gene has CDR1 SQVTM and CDR2 ANQGSEA. There are 15 residues in the CDR3. V lost 4 bases to trimming and J lost 0 bases, with 13 bases between them. The CDR3 loop reads CSVANGGISYNEQFF. For the CDR3, the DNA is TGCAGCGTTGCCAATGGGGGGATCTCCTACAATGAGCAGTTCTTC.

The J gene is TRBJ2-3, the V gene TRBV29-1; 9 bases match TRBD1. The germline V gene has CDR1 SQVTM and CDR2 ANQGSEA. The junction had 6 bases not matched to a gene; V was cut back by 8 bases and J by 3 bases. The CDR3 loop spans 13 amino acids. The CDR3: CSSDRGATDTQYF. CDR3 sequence (DNA): TGCAGCTCAGACAGGGGGGCAACAGATACGCAGTATTTT.

This clonotype was seen only once. This chain links TRBV6-1 with TRBJ1-1; D is perhaps TRBD1 (5 bases). The CDR3 consists of 14 residues. Trimming removed 7 bases from V and 1 base from J, with 13 bases in between. Per germline, CDR1 MNHNS and CDR2 SASEGT. CDR3 in DNA: TGTGCCAGCACCCCTACCCAGGGGAACACTGAAGCTTTCTTT. Translating gives CASTPTQGNTEAFF.

J is TRBJ1-1 and V is TRBV3-1; possibly TRBD1 for D (5 bases). The V end was cut by 1 base, the J end by 11 bases, with 14 bases between. This CDR3 spans 13 amino acids. Germline V gene lookup returns CDR1 LGHDT and CDR2 YNNKEL (reference sequence). CDR3 residues: CASSQGPTVYAFF. The CDR3 DNA sequence: TGTGCCAGCAGCCAAGGCCCGACAGTCTATGCTTTCTTT.

The chain carries TRBV12-3 or TRBV12-4 and TRBJ2-5; D remains unclear. This CDR3 is 13 amino acids long. The ends were cut back, 2 bases at V and 1 base at J, with 5 bases in the middle. The CDR3 coding sequence is TGTGCCAGCAGTTTAACGGTCCAAGAGACCCAGTACTTC. Translated: CASSLTVQETQYF.

The chain employs TRBV20-1 and TRBJ2-7, with a tentative D call TRBD2 (5 bases). Trimming left V 5 bases short and J 2 bases short, with 13 bases between. The V gene's germline CDR1 is DFQATT and CDR2 SNEGSKA (reference sequence). The CDR3 length is 13 residues. The DNA of the CDR3 is TGCAGTGCTTCGAGGGAGACTGCCTACGAGCAGTACTTC. Translation gives CSASRETAYEQYF.

In this sample, this clonotype turned up a few times. The chain joins TRBV20-1 to TRBJ2-7, with D possibly being TRBD1 or TRBD2 (5 bases each). The length of the CDR3 is 16 residues. Germline assignment: CDR1 DFQATT and CDR2 SNEGSKA (reference sequence). Deletions cut 5 bases from V and 5 bases from J, with 25 bases between. In DNA form, the CDR3 reads TGCAGTGCTTCCTTCTCTCCTAGCAGGGTACACCACGAGCAGTACTTC. Residues: CSASFSPSRVHHEQYF.

This chain joins TRBV21-1 and TRBJ2-1. TRBV21-1 is a recognized pseudogene. The CDR3 covers 12 residues. The CDR3 is CASSNSPAGQFF. The CDR3 nucleotides are TGTGCCAGCAGCAATTCTCCAGCCGGTCAGTTCTTC.

In nucleotides, the CDR3 is TGTGCCACCAGCAGAGGAGTAGGGACAGGGGACAACAATGAGCAGTTCTTC. Its translation is CATSRGVGTGDNNEQFF. The chain joins TRBV15 to TRBJ2-1; 10 nucleotides line up with TRBD1. CDR3 length: 17 amino acids. Unmatched junction bases numbered 8, after V lost 1 base and J lost 5 bases. In germline, CDR1 is LNHNV, CDR2 YYDKDF (reference sequence).

This clonotype appeared a single time. The chain uses TRBV4-3 and TRBJ2-2; D not resolved. V was shortened by 0 bases and J by 6 bases, with 5 bases between the two germline ends. The CDR3 loop spans 13 amino acids. Germline V lookup: CDR1 LGHNA, CDR2 YSLEER. In DNA, the CDR3 is TGCGCCAGCAGCCAAGATTCCGCCGGGGAGCTGTTTTTT. Translated: CASSQDSAGELFF.

The J gene is TRBJ1-2, the V gene TRBV25-1; 7 positions agree with TRBD1. Trimming removed 5 bases from V and 8 bases from J; junction bases left unmatched: 14. Germline values: CDR1 MGHDK, CDR2 SYGVNS. The CDR3 spans 15 residues. CDR3 DNA sequence: TGTGCCAGCAGTTATCCAGGACAGGCCTCCCTGGGCTACACCTTC. Amino acid sequence: CASSYPGQASLGYTF.

DNA of the CDR3: TGCGCCAGCAGCCAAGATGTCATCTCTTTAAATGGCTACACCTTC. As protein: CASSQDVISLNGYTF. The gene calls are TRBV4-3 and TRBJ1-2; the D is unclear. Germline V lookup: CDR1 LGHNA, CDR2 YSLEER. The CDR3 spans 15 residues. V lost 0 bases and J 6 bases, leaving 14 bases between the germline ends.

This chain connects TRBV27 to TRBJ2-1; 13 positions match TRBD2. This CDR3 contains 16 residues. Germline V gene lookup returns CDR1 MNHEY and CDR2 SMNVEV (reference sequence). V lost 5 bases, J lost 7 bases, and 8 bases stayed unmatched. CDR3 sequence reads: CASSAARTSGRNEQFF. CDR3 DNA sequence: TGTGCCAGCAGTGCCGCCCGGACTAGCGGGAGAAATGAGCAGTTCTTC.

The chain employs TRBV4-3 and TRBJ2-1; 10 bases map to TRBD2. The CDR3 length is 15 residues. The germline gives CDR1 LGHNA, CDR2 YSLEER. The junction had 3 bases not matched to a gene; V was cut back by 4 bases and J by 3 bases. The CDR3 nucleotides read TGCGCCAGCAGCCGAGGGACTAGCGACTACAATGAGCAGTTCTTC. Protein product: CASSRGTSDYNEQFF.

The V gene is TRBV5-4, the J gene TRBJ2-5, with no clear D. The ends were cut back, 4 bases at V and 2 bases at J, with 9 bases in the middle. Germline V CDR1 and CDR2: SGHNT, YYREEE (reference sequence). The CDR3 extends over 13 amino acids. The CDR3, as DNA: TGTGCCAGCAGCCCTGTAATGCAAGAGACCCAGTACTTC. It encodes CASSPVMQETQYF.

J is TRBJ2-1 and V is TRBV7-2, with unresolved D. This CDR3 has 11 amino acids. CDR1 is SGHTA, CDR2 FQGNSA, per germline. Deletions cut 6 bases from V and 9 bases from J, with 9 bases between. The CDR3 DNA reads as TGTGCCAGCAGGGTTAGTGGTGAGCAGTTCTTC. Residues: CASRVSGEQFF.